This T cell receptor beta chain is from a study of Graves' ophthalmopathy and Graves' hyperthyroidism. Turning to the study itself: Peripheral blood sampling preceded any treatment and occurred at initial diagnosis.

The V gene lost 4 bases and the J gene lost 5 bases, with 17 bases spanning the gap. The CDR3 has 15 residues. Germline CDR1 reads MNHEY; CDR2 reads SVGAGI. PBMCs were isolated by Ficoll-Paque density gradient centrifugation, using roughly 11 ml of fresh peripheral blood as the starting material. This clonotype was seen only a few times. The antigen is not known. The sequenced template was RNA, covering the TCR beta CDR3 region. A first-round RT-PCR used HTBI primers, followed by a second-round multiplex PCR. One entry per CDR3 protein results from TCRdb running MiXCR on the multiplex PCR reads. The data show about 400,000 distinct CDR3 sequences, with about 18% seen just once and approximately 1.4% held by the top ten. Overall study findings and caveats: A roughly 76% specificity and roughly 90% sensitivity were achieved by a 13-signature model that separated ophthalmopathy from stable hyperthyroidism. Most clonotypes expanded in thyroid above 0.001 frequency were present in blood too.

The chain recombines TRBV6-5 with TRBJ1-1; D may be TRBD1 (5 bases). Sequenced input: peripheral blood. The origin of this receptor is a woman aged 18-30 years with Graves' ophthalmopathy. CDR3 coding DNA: TGTGCCAGCAGTTTAGGGATTTCCGGGGGAACTGAAGCTTTCTTT. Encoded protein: CASSLGISGGTEAFF.